This TCR beta chain comes out of a study of graft-versus-host responses after intestinal transplantation. Overall study findings and caveats: Among recipient marrow samples, GvH clones were found; some appeared first in ileum or blood.

As concerns this clone: Its target is not known.

Clones were read by immunoSEQ multiplex PCR, and TCRdb kept only the in-frame ones, dropping some. The sample gives 70,000 to 75,000 clones, 80% to 90% of which show up once; 2.5% is in the top ten. The receptor comes from a human donor who received an intestinal transplant. This sample comprised unstimulated CD8+ T cells sorted from spleen or lymph node cells, obtained before intestinal transplant.

This CDR3 is CASSQVSPLAEGYNEQFF. The CDR3 DNA reads as TGCGCCAGCAGCCAAGTTAGCCCCCTAGCGGAAGGGTACAATGAGCAGTTCTTC. This chain links TRBV4-1 with TRBJ2-1, with TRBD2 identical over 7 bases. The CDR3 is made up of 18 amino acids. The V gene's germline CDR1 is MGHRA and CDR2 YSYEKL. V trimming: 1 base; J trimming: 4 bases; junction bases outside the gene matches: 13.